A selection of T cell receptor beta chains follows, all from one sample in a study of T cells after posttransplantation cyclophosphamide. Using immunoSEQ multiplex PCR, the repertoire was profiled, and TCRdb retains in-frame clones only, with some absent. The sample includes fewer than 55,000 clones, none of them occurring once. Material: PBMCs. The source of these receptors is a man aged 35 to 55 in good health, CMV-negative, and a related stem cell transplant donor. Each CDR3 is given with its conserved first and last residue. D genes are given only for firm matches. A clone size is listed for some rows: how often the clone was seen (once, few, many), or a class if it is expanded.

cdr3_aa: CASSVGIEFSDTQYF
cdr3_nt: TGTGCCAGCAGCGTCGGGATTGAGTTCTCAGATACGCAGTATTTT
d_call: NA
v_call: TRBV9
clone_size: NA
j_call: TRBJ2-3

cdr3_aa: CASSLVLAPGVVDEQFF
cdr3_nt: TGTGCCAGCAGCTTAGTATTAGCTCCGGGAGTAGTCGATGAGCAGTTCTTC
d_call: NA
v_call: TRBV11-3
clone_size: NA
j_call: TRBJ2-1

cdr3_aa: CASSTGQDNYSGNTIYF
cdr3_nt: TGTGCCAGCAGCACGGGACAGGACAACTACTCTGGAAACACCATATATTTT
d_call: TRBD1
v_call: TRBV9
clone_size: many
j_call: TRBJ1-3

cdr3_aa: CASSKLDAAGINEQFF
cdr3_nt: TGTGCCAGTAGTAAACTGGACGCAGCGGGGATAAATGAGCAGTTCTTC
d_call: TRBD2
v_call: TRBV19
clone_size: many
j_call: TRBJ2-1

cdr3_aa: CASIVGTGTNYGYTF
cdr3_nt: TGTGCCAGCATTGTTGGAACGGGGACAAACTATGGCTACACCTTC
d_call: NA
v_call: TRBV6-6
clone_size: many
j_call: TRBJ1-2

cdr3_aa: CASSLTQGAYGYTF
cdr3_nt: TGTGCCAGCAGTCTCACCCAGGGGGCCTATGGCTACACCTTC
d_call: TRBD1
v_call: TRBV6-5
clone_size: many
j_call: TRBJ1-2

cdr3_aa: CASSRGTTLTEQFF
cdr3_nt: TGTGCCAGCTCAAGGGGGACTACCCTAACTGAGCAGTTCTTC
d_call: NA
v_call: TRBV18
clone_size: many
j_call: TRBJ2-1

cdr3_aa: CASSLEGQVAKNIQYF
cdr3_nt: TGTGCCAGCAGCTTAGAAGGACAGGTAGCCAAAAACATTCAGTACTTC
d_call: TRBD1
v_call: TRBV11-2
clone_size: many
j_call: TRBJ2-4

cdr3_aa: CASSPFSDTQYF
cdr3_nt: TGTGCCAGCAGCCCCTTCTCGGATACGCAGTATTTT
d_call: NA
v_call: TRBV13
clone_size: many
j_call: TRBJ2-3

cdr3_aa: CASSGRTGGTYNEQFF
cdr3_nt: TGCGCCAGCAGCGGTCGGACAGGGGGAACCTACAATGAGCAGTTCTTC
d_call: TRBD1
v_call: TRBV5-1
clone_size: many
j_call: TRBJ2-1

cdr3_aa: CATSRTPGLAGVETQYF
cdr3_nt: TGTGCCACCAGCAGAACACCGGGACTAGCGGGAGTGGAGACCCAGTACTTC
d_call: TRBD2
v_call: TRBV15
clone_size: many
j_call: TRBJ2-5

cdr3_aa: CASSEALLLTGSNQPQHF
cdr3_nt: TGTGCCAGCAGTGAAGCGCTTCTATTGACAGGGAGCAATCAGCCCCAGCATTTT
d_call: TRBD1
v_call: TRBV2
clone_size: many
j_call: TRBJ1-5

cdr3_aa: CAIGTGNQPQHF
cdr3_nt: TGTGCCATCGGGACAGGGAATCAGCCCCAGCATTTT
d_call: TRBD1
v_call: TRBV10-3
clone_size: many
j_call: TRBJ1-5

cdr3_aa: CASSLSSGLQETQYF
cdr3_nt: TGCGCCAGCAGCTTGTCTAGCGGGCTGCAAGAGACCCAGTACTTC
d_call: TRBD2
v_call: TRBV5-1
clone_size: many
j_call: TRBJ2-5

cdr3_aa: CASSGGLAGADTQYF
cdr3_nt: TGCGCCAGCAGCGGTGGGCTAGCGGGAGCAGATACGCAGTATTTT
d_call: TRBD2
v_call: TRBV5-1
clone_size: many
j_call: TRBJ2-3

cdr3_aa: CASSLATQITDTQYF
cdr3_nt: TGTGCCAGCAGCTTAGCGACACAGATCACAGATACGCAGTATTTT
d_call: NA
v_call: TRBV7-8
clone_size: many
j_call: TRBJ2-3

cdr3_aa: CASSVEASGGRDSTDTQYF
cdr3_nt: TGTGCCAGCAGCGTAGAGGCTAGCGGGGGCCGCGATAGCACAGATACGCAGTATTTT
d_call: TRBD2
v_call: TRBV9
clone_size: few
j_call: TRBJ2-3

cdr3_aa: CASSDASGPTDTQYF
cdr3_nt: TGTGCCAGCAGTGACGCTAGCGGGCCCACAGATACGCAGTATTTT
d_call: TRBD2
v_call: TRBV6-4
clone_size: NA
j_call: TRBJ2-3

cdr3_aa: CASSLPLAGGPDTQYF
cdr3_nt: TGTGCCAGCAGCCTACCCCTAGCGGGAGGGCCGGATACGCAGTATTTT
d_call: TRBD2
v_call: TRBV9
clone_size: many
j_call: TRBJ2-3

cdr3_aa: CASSPLTSGPDTGELFF
cdr3_nt: TGTGCCAGCAGTCCCTTGACTAGTGGGCCTGACACCGGGGAGCTGTTTTTT
d_call: NA
v_call: TRBV27
clone_size: few
j_call: TRBJ2-2

cdr3_aa: CAASGGGSNTEAFF
cdr3_nt: TGTGCCGCCAGTGGGGGGGGCTCGAACACTGAAGCTTTCTTT
d_call: NA
v_call: TRBV10-3
clone_size: many
j_call: TRBJ1-1

cdr3_aa: CASSLFGTGENGYTF
cdr3_nt: TGTGCCAGCAGCTTATTCGGGACAGGGGAAAATGGCTACACCTTC
d_call: TRBD1
v_call: TRBV7-2
clone_size: many
j_call: TRBJ1-2

cdr3_aa: CASSLALRGYNEQFF
cdr3_nt: TGTGCCAGCAGCTTAGCCTTAAGGGGATACAATGAGCAGTTCTTC
d_call: NA
v_call: TRBV7-8
clone_size: NA
j_call: TRBJ2-1

cdr3_aa: CASSLEASGAYNEQFF
cdr3_nt: TGCGCCAGCAGCTTGGAAGCTAGCGGGGCTTACAATGAGCAGTTCTTC
d_call: TRBD2
v_call: TRBV5-1
clone_size: many
j_call: TRBJ2-1

cdr3_aa: CASSLSRGYTF
cdr3_nt: TGTGCCAGCAGCTTGTCCAGGGGGTACACCTTC
d_call: TRBD1
v_call: TRBV5-4
clone_size: NA
j_call: TRBJ1-2

cdr3_aa: CASSPNFATNEKLFF
cdr3_nt: TGTGCCAGCAGCCCAAATTTTGCAACTAATGAAAAACTGTTTTTT
d_call: NA
v_call: TRBV5-5
clone_size: many
j_call: TRBJ1-4

cdr3_aa: CASSLKGEAGARYNEQFF
cdr3_nt: TGTGCCAGCAGCTTAAAGGGGGAAGCGGGAGCACGGTACAATGAGCAGTTCTTC
d_call: TRBD2
v_call: TRBV11-2
clone_size: many
j_call: TRBJ2-1

cdr3_aa: CASSPGLAGFSDTQYF
cdr3_nt: TGTGCTAGCAGCCCGGGACTAGCGGGTTTTTCGGATACGCAGTATTTT
d_call: TRBD2
v_call: TRBV7-7
clone_size: many
j_call: TRBJ2-3

cdr3_aa: CASSRTANTGELFF
cdr3_nt: TGTGCCAGCAGCCGGACAGCGAACACCGGGGAGCTGTTTTTT
d_call: NA
v_call: TRBV7-6
clone_size: many
j_call: TRBJ2-2

cdr3_aa: CARSLDGRGIYYGYTF
cdr3_nt: TGTGCCAGAAGCTTGGATGGCAGGGGTATTTACTATGGCTACACCTTC
d_call: NA
v_call: TRBV5-3
clone_size: few
j_call: TRBJ1-2

cdr3_aa: CASSEEGGTLYSNQPQHF
cdr3_nt: TGTGCCAGCTCCGAGGAGGGTGGGACCCTATATAGCAATCAGCCCCAGCATTTT
d_call: NA
v_call: TRBV7-2
clone_size: many
j_call: TRBJ1-5

cdr3_aa: CASSQDGQESSEQYF
cdr3_nt: TGCGCCAGCAGCCAGGACGGACAGGAAAGCTCCGAGCAGTACTTC
d_call: TRBD1
v_call: TRBV5-1
clone_size: many
j_call: TRBJ2-7

cdr3_aa: CAISESPGGTDTQYF
cdr3_nt: TGTGCCATCAGTGAGTCGCCAGGGGGCACAGATACGCAGTATTTT
d_call: NA
v_call: TRBV10-3
clone_size: many
j_call: TRBJ2-3

cdr3_aa: CASSTTGGNSPLHF
cdr3_nt: TGTGCCAGCTCAACGACAGGGGGAAATTCACCCCTCCACTTT
d_call: TRBD1
v_call: TRBV18
clone_size: many
j_call: TRBJ1-6

cdr3_aa: CSVSTYETGRYNYGYTF
cdr3_nt: TGCAGCGTTTCTACTTACGAGACAGGGCGATATAACTATGGCTACACCTTC
d_call: TRBD1
v_call: TRBV29-1
clone_size: few
j_call: TRBJ1-2

cdr3_aa: CASRPDRVGTEAFF
cdr3_nt: TGTGCCAGTAGACCCGACAGGGTAGGAACTGAAGCTTTCTTT
d_call: TRBD1
v_call: TRBV19
clone_size: many
j_call: TRBJ1-1

cdr3_aa: CSVGGPGGGETQYF
cdr3_nt: TGCAGCGTTGGGGGACCAGGGGGCGGGGAGACCCAGTACTTC
d_call: TRBD1
v_call: TRBV29-1
clone_size: many
j_call: TRBJ2-5

cdr3_aa: CASSSRAPWNTGELFF
cdr3_nt: TGTGCCAGCAGCTCGCGGGCGCCTTGGAACACCGGGGAGCTGTTTTTT
d_call: NA
v_call: TRBV11-2
clone_size: NA
j_call: TRBJ2-2

cdr3_aa: CASSLSGTGTDTQYF
cdr3_nt: TGTGCCAGCAGCTTAAGCGGGACGGGCACAGATACGCAGTATTTT
d_call: NA
v_call: TRBV7-3
clone_size: many
j_call: TRBJ2-3

cdr3_aa: CASSEFEGAGQPQHF
cdr3_nt: TGTGCCAGCAGTGAATTCGAGGGGGCGGGTCAGCCCCAGCATTTT
d_call: TRBD1
v_call: TRBV6-1
clone_size: many
j_call: TRBJ1-5

cdr3_aa: CASGQGDSPLHF
cdr3_nt: TGTGCCAGCGGGCAGGGGGATTCACCCCTCCACTTT
d_call: TRBD1
v_call: TRBV6-5
clone_size: many
j_call: TRBJ1-6